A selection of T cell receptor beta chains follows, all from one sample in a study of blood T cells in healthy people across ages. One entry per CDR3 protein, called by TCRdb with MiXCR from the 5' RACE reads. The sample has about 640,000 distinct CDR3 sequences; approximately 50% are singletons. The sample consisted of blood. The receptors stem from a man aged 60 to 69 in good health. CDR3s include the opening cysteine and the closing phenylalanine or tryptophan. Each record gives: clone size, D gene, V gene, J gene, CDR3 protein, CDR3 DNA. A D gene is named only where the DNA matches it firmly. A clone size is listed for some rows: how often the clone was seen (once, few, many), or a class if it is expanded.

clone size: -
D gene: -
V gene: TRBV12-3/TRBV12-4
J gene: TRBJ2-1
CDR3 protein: CASSSTASFYNEQFF
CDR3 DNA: TGTGCCAGCAGTTCTACAGCCTCCTTCTACAATGAGCAGTTCTTC

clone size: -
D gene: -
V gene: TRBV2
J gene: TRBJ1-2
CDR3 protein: CASSAGRVGGYTF
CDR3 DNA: TGTGCCAGCAGCGCCGGGCGGGTCGGAGGCTACACCTTC

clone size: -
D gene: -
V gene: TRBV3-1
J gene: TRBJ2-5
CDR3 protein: CASSPPAGVQYF
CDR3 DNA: TGTGCCAGCAGCCCGCCGGCAGGCGTGCAGTACTTC

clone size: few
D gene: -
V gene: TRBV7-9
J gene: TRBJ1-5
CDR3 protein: CASSLGNQPQHF
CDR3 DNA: TGTGCCAGCAGTTTGGGCAATCAGCCCCAGCATTTT

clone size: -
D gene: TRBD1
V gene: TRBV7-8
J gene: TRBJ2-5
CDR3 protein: CASSFSRDSYGQYF
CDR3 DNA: TGTGCCAGCAGCTTCTCCCGGGACAGCTACGGGCAGTACTTC

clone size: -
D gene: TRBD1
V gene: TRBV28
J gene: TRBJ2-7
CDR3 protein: CASSSPTGMSSYEQYF
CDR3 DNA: TGTGCCAGCAGTTCCCCGACAGGGATGAGCTCCTACGAGCAGTACTTC

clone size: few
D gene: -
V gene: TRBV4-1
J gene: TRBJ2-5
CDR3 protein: CASSQDKASSETQYF
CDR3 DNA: TGCGCCAGCAGCCAAGATAAGGCTAGCTCTGAGACCCAGTACTTC

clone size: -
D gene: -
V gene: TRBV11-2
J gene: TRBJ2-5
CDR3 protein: CVSSLRASVETQYF
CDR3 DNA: TGTGTCAGCAGCTTAAGGGCCAGCGTAGAGACCCAGTACTTC

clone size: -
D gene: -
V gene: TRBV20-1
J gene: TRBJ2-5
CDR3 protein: CSARLLTGAQETQYF
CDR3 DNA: TGCAGTGCTAGACTCTTAACCGGGGCCCAAGAGACCCAGTACTTC

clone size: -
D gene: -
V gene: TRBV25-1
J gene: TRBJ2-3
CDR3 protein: CASSELGEDTDTQYF
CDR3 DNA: TGTGCCAGCAGTGAATTGGGGGAGGACACAGATACGCAGTATTTT

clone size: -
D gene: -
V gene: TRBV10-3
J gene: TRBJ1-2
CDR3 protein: CAISRPLGGFDGYTF
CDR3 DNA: TGTGCCATCAGCCGACCCCTAGGGGGTTTTGATGGCTACACCTTC

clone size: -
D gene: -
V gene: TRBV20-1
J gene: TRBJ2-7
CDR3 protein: CSAKGPSSYEQYF
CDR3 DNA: TGCAGTGCTAAGGGGCCCAGCTCCTACGAGCAGTACTTC

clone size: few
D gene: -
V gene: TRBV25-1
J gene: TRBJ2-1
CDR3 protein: CASSLGGTEQFF
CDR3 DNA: TGTGCCAGCAGCCTTGGAGGTACGGAGCAGTTCTTC

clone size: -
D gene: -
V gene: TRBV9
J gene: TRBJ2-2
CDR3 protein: CASSYLRGPPGELFF
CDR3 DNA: TGTGCCAGCAGCTACCTAAGGGGCCCCCCGGGGGAGCTGTTTTTT

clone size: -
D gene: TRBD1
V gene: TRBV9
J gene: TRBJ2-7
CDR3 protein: CASSVAGGASAYEQYF
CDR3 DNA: TGTGCCAGCAGCGTAGCAGGGGGCGCATCGGCCTACGAGCAGTACTTC

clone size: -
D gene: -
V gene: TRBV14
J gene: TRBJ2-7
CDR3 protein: CASSRQLSYEQYF
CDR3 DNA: TGTGCCAGCAGCCGACAGCTCTCCTACGAGCAGTACTTC

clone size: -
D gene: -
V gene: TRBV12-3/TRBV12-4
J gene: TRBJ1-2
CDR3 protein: CASSLVPGRDYGYTF
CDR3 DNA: TGTGCCAGCAGTTTGGTCCCAGGGCGGGACTATGGCTACACCTTC